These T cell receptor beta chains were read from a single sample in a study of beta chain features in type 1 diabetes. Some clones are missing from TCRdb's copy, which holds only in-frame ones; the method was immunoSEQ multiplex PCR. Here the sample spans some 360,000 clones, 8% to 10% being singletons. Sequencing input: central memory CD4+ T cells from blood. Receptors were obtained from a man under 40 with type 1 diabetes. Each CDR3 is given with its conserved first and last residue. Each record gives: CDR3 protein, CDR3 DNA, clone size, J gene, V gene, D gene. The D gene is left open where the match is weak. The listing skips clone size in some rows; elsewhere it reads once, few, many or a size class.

CDR3aa: CASGTTWGTDTQYF
CDR3nt: TGTGCCAGCGGGACTACTTGGGGGACAGATACGCAGTATTTT
abundance: few
j_gene: TRBJ2-3
v_gene: TRBV5-6
d_gene: TRBD2

CDR3aa: CASSLDSGDNFSYEQYF
CDR3nt: TGCGCCAGCAGCTTGGACTCTGGGGACAACTTTTCCTACGAGCAGTACTTC
abundance: few
j_gene: TRBJ2-7
v_gene: TRBV5-1
d_gene: .

CDR3aa: CASSLPDTYEQYF
CDR3nt: TGCGCCAGCAGCTTGCCAGATACCTACGAGCAGTACTTC
abundance: .
j_gene: TRBJ2-7
v_gene: TRBV5-1
d_gene: .

CDR3aa: CASSFISGSGNEQFF
CDR3nt: TGTGCCAGCAGTTTTATTAGCGGGAGTGGAAATGAGCAGTTCTTC
abundance: .
j_gene: TRBJ2-1
v_gene: TRBV27
d_gene: TRBD2

CDR3aa: CASSLQGVGYTF
CDR3nt: TGCGCCAGCAGCCTCCAGGGGGTTGGCTACACCTTC
abundance: few
j_gene: TRBJ1-2
v_gene: TRBV4-3
d_gene: TRBD1

CDR3aa: CASSQDGRGYTF
CDR3nt: TGTGCCAGCTCACAGGACGGACGGGGCTACACCTTC
abundance: few
j_gene: TRBJ1-2
v_gene: TRBV18
d_gene: .

CDR3aa: CASSLSGYGYTF
CDR3nt: TGTGCCAGCAGCTTGTCCGGCTATGGCTACACCTTC
abundance: few
j_gene: TRBJ1-2
v_gene: TRBV5-4
d_gene: .

CDR3aa: CASRNLLGELFF
CDR3nt: TGTGCCAGCAGAAATCTCCTCGGGGAGCTGTTTTTT
abundance: few
j_gene: TRBJ2-2
v_gene: TRBV11-1
d_gene: .

CDR3aa: CASRQQPTGVPYEQYF
CDR3nt: TGTGCAAGTCGCCAACAACCGACAGGGGTTCCCTACGAGCAGTACTTC
abundance: .
j_gene: TRBJ2-7
v_gene: TRBV12-2
d_gene: .

CDR3aa: CASSFRGNNEQFF
CDR3nt: TGTGCCAGCAGCTTCAGGGGGAATAATGAGCAGTTCTTC
abundance: few
j_gene: TRBJ2-1
v_gene: TRBV7-2
d_gene: TRBD1

CDR3aa: CASSLLDTEGETQYF
CDR3nt: TGCGCCAGCAGCTTGTTGGACACCGAGGGAGAGACCCAGTACTTC
abundance: .
j_gene: TRBJ2-5
v_gene: TRBV5-1
d_gene: .

CDR3aa: CATSSDRQRKFF
CDR3nt: TGTGCCACCAGCAGCGATAGACAGAGGAAGTTCTTC
abundance: few
j_gene: TRBJ2-1
v_gene: TRBV15
d_gene: .

CDR3aa: CASSLAGEGDEQFF
CDR3nt: TGTGCCAGCAGCTTGGCGGGAGAGGGAGATGAGCAGTTCTTC
abundance: few
j_gene: TRBJ2-1
v_gene: TRBV5-8
d_gene: .

CDR3aa: CASSLSTSGSFGEQFF
CDR3nt: TGTGCCAGCAGTTTATCAACTAGCGGGAGCTTCGGTGAGCAGTTCTTC
abundance: few
j_gene: TRBJ2-1
v_gene: TRBV28
d_gene: TRBD2

CDR3aa: CASSRDFGANVLTF
CDR3nt: TGTGCCAGCAGCCGGGACTTTGGGGCCAACGTCCTGACTTTC
abundance: .
j_gene: TRBJ2-6
v_gene: TRBV7-3
d_gene: .

CDR3aa: CASSPGTGFVPQHF
CDR3nt: TGTGCCAGCAGCCCCGGGACAGGGTTCGTGCCCCAGCATTTT
abundance: .
j_gene: TRBJ1-5
v_gene: TRBV28
d_gene: TRBD1

CDR3aa: CASSPTGGTEAFF
CDR3nt: TGTGCCAGCAGCCCGACAGGAGGCACTGAAGCTTTCTTT
abundance: .
j_gene: TRBJ1-1
v_gene: TRBV7-2
d_gene: .

CDR3aa: CASSWLSEAFF
CDR3nt: TGTGCCAGCAGCTGGCTGTCTGAAGCTTTCTTT
abundance: many
j_gene: TRBJ1-1
v_gene: TRBV2
d_gene: .

CDR3aa: CASRPDLGYGYTF
CDR3nt: TGTGCCAGCAGGCCTGATCTGGGCTATGGCTACACCTTC
abundance: .
j_gene: TRBJ1-2
v_gene: TRBV7-9
d_gene: .

CDR3aa: CASSSPLRDRGETQYF
CDR3nt: TGTGCCAGCAGTTCACCGCTACGGGACAGGGGGGAGACCCAGTACTTC
abundance: many
j_gene: TRBJ2-5
v_gene: TRBV27
d_gene: TRBD1

CDR3aa: CASSLSGGETQYF
CDR3nt: TGCGCCAGCAGCTTGTCAGGAGGAGAGACCCAGTACTTC
abundance: .
j_gene: TRBJ2-5
v_gene: TRBV5-1
d_gene: .

CDR3aa: CASSLDRRSGEQYF
CDR3nt: TGTGCCAGCAGTTTAGACAGGCGTTCTGGCGAGCAGTACTTC
abundance: few
j_gene: TRBJ2-7
v_gene: TRBV27
d_gene: .

CDR3aa: CASSTAGSPNYGYTF
CDR3nt: TGTGCCAGTAGTACAGCAGGGAGCCCTAACTATGGCTACACCTTC
abundance: .
j_gene: TRBJ1-2
v_gene: TRBV19
d_gene: .

CDR3aa: CASSEDNEKLFF
CDR3nt: TGTGCCAGCAGTGAAGATAATGAAAAACTGTTTTTT
abundance: .
j_gene: TRBJ1-4
v_gene: TRBV6-4
d_gene: .

CDR3aa: CASSLVHRAEQFF
CDR3nt: TGTGCCAGCAGCTTAGTGCACCGGGCTGAGCAGTTCTTC
abundance: .
j_gene: TRBJ2-1
v_gene: TRBV7-9
d_gene: .

CDR3aa: CASSPVGRGETQYF
CDR3nt: TGTGCCAGCAGCCCCGTGGGCAGGGGAGAGACCCAGTACTTC
abundance: few
j_gene: TRBJ2-5
v_gene: TRBV7-6
d_gene: .

CDR3aa: CASSQDPGQGGQPQHF
CDR3nt: TGTGCCAGCAGCCAAGATCCAGGACAGGGAGGTCAGCCCCAGCATTTT
abundance: few
j_gene: TRBJ1-5
v_gene: TRBV4-1
d_gene: TRBD1

CDR3aa: CASALYSYNEQFF
CDR3nt: TGTGCCAGCGCACTTTACTCCTACAATGAGCAGTTCTTC
abundance: few
j_gene: TRBJ2-1
v_gene: TRBV7-2
d_gene: .

CDR3aa: CASSGGFEQYF
CDR3nt: TGTGCCAGCAGTGGGGGTTTCGAGCAGTACTTC
abundance: .
j_gene: TRBJ2-7
v_gene: TRBV25-1
d_gene: .